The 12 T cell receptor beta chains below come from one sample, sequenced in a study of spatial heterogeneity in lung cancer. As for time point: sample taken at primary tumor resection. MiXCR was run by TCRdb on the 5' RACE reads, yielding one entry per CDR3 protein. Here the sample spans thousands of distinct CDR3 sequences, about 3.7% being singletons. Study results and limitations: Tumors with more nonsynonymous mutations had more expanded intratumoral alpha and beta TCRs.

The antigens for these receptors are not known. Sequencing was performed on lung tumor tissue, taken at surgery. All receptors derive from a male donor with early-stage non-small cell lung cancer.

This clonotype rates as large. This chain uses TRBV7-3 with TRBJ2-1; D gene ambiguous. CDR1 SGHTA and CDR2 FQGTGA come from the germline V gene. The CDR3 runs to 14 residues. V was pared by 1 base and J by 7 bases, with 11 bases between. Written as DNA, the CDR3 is TGTGCCAGCAGCTTAAATTTAGCCGGGAATGAGCAGTTCTTC. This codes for CASSLNLAGNEQFF.

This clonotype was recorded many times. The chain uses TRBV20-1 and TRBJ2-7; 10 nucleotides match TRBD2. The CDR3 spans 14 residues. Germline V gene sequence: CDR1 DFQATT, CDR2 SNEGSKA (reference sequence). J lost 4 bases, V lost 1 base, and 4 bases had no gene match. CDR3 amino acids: CSARALAGVYEQYF. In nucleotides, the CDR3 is TGCAGTGCTAGAGCGCTAGCGGGAGTATACGAGCAGTACTTC.

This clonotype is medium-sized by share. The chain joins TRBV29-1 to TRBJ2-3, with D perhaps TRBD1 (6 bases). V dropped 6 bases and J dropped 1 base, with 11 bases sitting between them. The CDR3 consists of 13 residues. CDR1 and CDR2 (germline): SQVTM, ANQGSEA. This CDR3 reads CSVAPGGTDTQYF. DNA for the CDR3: TGCAGCGTCGCCCCAGGGGGCACAGATACGCAGTATTTT.

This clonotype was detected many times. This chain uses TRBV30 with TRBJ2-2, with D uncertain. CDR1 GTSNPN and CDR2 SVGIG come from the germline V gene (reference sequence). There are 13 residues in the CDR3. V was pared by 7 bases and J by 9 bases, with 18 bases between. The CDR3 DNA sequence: TGTGCCTTGCTCCGGCCACCAAACAGGGAGCTGTTTTTT. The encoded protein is CALLRPPNRELFF.

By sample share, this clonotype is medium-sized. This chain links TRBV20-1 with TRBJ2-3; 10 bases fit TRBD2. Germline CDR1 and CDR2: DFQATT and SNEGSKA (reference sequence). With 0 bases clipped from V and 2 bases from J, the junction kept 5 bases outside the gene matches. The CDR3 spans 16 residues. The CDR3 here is CSARDPGLAVTDTQYF. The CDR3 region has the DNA TGCAGTGCTAGAGACCCCGGACTAGCGGTCACAGATACGCAGTATTTT.

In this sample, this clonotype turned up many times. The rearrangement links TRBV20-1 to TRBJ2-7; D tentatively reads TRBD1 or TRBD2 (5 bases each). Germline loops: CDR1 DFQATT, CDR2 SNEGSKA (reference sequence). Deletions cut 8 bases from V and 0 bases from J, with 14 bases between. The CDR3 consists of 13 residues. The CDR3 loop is CSIWDGSSYEQYF. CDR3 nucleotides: TGCAGTATCTGGGACGGAAGCTCCTACGAGCAGTACTTC.

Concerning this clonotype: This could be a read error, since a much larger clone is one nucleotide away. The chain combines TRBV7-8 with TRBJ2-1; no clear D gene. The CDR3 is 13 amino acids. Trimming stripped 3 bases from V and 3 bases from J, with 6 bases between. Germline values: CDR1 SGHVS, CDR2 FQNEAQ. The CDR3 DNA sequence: TGTGCCAGCAGCTTTACCGTCTACAATGAGCAGTTCTTC. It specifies CASSFTVYNEQFF.

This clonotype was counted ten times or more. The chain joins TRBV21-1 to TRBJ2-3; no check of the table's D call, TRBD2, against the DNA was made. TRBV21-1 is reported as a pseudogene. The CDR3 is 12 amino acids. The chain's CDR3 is CASTLLPRGQYF. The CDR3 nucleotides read TGTGCCAGCACTCTCCTCCCTCGCGGGCAGTATTTT.

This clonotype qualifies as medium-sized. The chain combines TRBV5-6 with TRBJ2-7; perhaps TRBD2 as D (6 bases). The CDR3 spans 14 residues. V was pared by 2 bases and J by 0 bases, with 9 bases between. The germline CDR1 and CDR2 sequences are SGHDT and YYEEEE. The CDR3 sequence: CASSLGGISYEQYF. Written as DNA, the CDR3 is TGTGCCAGCAGCTTAGGAGGGATCTCCTACGAGCAGTACTTC.

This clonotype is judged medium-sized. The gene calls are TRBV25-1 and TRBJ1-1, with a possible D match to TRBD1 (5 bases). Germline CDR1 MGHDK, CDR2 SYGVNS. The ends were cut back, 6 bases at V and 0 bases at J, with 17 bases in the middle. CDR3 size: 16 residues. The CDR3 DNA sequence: TGTGCCAGCAGAGGGTCGGGGACCATAATGAACACTGAAGCTTTCTTT. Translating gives CASRGSGTIMNTEAFF.

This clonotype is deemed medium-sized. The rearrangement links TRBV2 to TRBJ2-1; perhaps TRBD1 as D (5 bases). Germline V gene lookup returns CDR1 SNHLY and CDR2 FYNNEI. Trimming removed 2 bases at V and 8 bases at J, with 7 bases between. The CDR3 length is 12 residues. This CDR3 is CASSEQGDEQFF. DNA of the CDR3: TGTGCCAGCAGTGAACAGGGCGATGAGCAGTTCTTC.

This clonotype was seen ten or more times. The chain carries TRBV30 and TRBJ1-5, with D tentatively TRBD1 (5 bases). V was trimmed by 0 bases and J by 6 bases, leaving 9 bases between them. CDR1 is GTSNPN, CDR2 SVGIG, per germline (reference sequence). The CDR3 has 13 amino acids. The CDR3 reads CAWSVQAGQPQHF. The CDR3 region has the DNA TGTGCCTGGAGTGTACAGGCCGGTCAGCCCCAGCATTTT.